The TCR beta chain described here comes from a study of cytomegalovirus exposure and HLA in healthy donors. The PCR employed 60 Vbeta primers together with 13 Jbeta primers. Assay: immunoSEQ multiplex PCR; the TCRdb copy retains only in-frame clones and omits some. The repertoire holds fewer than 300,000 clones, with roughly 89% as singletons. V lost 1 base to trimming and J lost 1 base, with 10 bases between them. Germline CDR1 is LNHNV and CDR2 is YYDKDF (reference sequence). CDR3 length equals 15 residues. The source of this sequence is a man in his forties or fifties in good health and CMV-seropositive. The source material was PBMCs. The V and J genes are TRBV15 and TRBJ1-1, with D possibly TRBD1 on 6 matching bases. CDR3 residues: CATSRAGTPNTEAFF. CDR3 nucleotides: TGTGCCACCAGCAGAGCAGGGACACCGAACACTGAAGCTTTCTTT.